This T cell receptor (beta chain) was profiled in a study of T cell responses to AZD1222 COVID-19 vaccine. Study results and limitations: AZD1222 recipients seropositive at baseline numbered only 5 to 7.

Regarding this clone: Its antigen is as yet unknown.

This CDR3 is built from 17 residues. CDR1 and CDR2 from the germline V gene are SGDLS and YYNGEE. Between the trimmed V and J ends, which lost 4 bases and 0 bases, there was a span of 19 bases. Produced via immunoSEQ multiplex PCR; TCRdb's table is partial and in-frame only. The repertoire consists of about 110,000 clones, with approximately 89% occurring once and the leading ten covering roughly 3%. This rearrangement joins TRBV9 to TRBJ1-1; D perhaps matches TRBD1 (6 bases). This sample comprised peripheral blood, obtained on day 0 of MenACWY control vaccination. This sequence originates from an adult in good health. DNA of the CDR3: TGTGCCAGCAGCCCCTTGACAGGCGTCAACATGAACACTGAAGCTTTCTTT. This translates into CASSPLTGVNMNTEAFF.